These 3 T cell receptor beta chains came from one sample sequenced in a study of blood T cells in healthy people across ages. Then a second PCR, running roughly 7 to 11 cycles, was carried out with a sample-barcoded 5' primer and a J-beta primer mix. One entry per CDR3 protein results from TCRdb running MiXCR on the 5' RACE reads. The sample includes about 800,000 distinct CDR3 sequences, nearly 60% of them seen just once. Material for sequencing was blood. These receptors came from a man aged 25 to 45 in good health.

This clonotype has just a few counts. This chain uses TRBV7-9 with TRBJ2-7; 10 nucleotides line up with TRBD1. The germline gives CDR1 SEHNR, CDR2 FQNEAQ (reference sequence). Trimming at V came to 6 bases and at J to 3 bases, leaving 8 bases not matched to a gene. The CDR3 runs to 15 residues. CDR3 nucleotide sequence: TGTGCCAGCAGGGATGGGACAGGGGATTTCTACGAGCAGTACTTC. Residues: CASRDGTGDFYEQYF.

The V gene is TRBV29-1, the J gene TRBJ2-7; 9 bases are shared with TRBD1. CDR3 length: 16 residues. Germline V gene data show CDR1 as SQVTM and CDR2 as ANQGSEA. Trimming took 7 bases from V and 7 from J; bases not matched to a gene: 20. For the CDR3, the DNA is TGCAGCGCCCCAACGGGACAGGGAGCTTTTTTTGGTGAGCAGTACTTC. This codes for CSAPTGQGAFFGEQYF.

This clonotype was recorded once. The chain links TRBV6-5 to TRBJ2-5, with no clear D. The CDR3 extends over 13 amino acids. V was cut by 5 bases and J by 5 bases, with 12 bases left in between. Germline values: CDR1 MNHEY, CDR2 SVGAGI. The CDR3 DNA reads TGTGCCAGCAGTGAATTAGACCGGGAGACCCAGTACTTC. Translated, it gives CASSELDRETQYF.